Shown below are 19 T cell receptor beta chains from a single sample sequenced in a study of T cells in Graves' hyperthyroidism and ophthalmopathy. Amplification of TCR beta CDR3 regions used RNA as the template. During a first-round RT-PCR of the TCR CDR3, the HTBI primer set was used. TCRdb processed the multiplex PCR reads anew with MiXCR; each CDR3 protein has one entry. This sample yields 470,000 or so distinct CDR3 sequences, of which more than 20% are seen a single time; around 27% belongs to the top ten. The material sequenced was blood. The receptors derive from a man aged 18 to 35 with Graves' hyperthyroidism.

In this sample, this clonotype turned up many times. The genes are TRBV10-3 and TRBJ2-2; D gene unclear. The length of the CDR3 is 14 residues. Per germline, CDR1 ENHRY and CDR2 SYGVKD. V was shortened by 6 bases and J by 4 bases, with 12 bases between the two germline ends. The CDR3 spells CAIRDPWGTGELFF. The CDR3 bases are TGTGCCATCAGGGACCCCTGGGGCACCGGGGAGCTGTTTTTT.

This chain joins TRBV6-1 and TRBJ1-6; D is ambiguous. Germline CDR1 reads MNHNS; CDR2 reads SASEGT. This CDR3 region has 15 residues. Trimming removed 2 bases at V and 10 bases at J, with 15 bases between. For the CDR3, the DNA is TGTGCCAGCAGTGAATCAGGTGTGGGAGAATCACCCCTCCACTTT. Encoded protein: CASSESGVGESPLHF.

This clonotype was observed a handful of times. Possible read error: a much larger clone is one base away. This chain joins TRBV6-2 or TRBV6-3 and TRBJ2-5, with a tentative D call TRBD2 (5 bases). V lost 8 bases, J lost 0 bases, and 13 bases lay in between. Germline loops: CDR1 MNHEY, CDR2 SVGEGT. This CDR3 is built from 14 residues. Here the CDR3 reads CASGSKDYQETQYF. Here the CDR3 DNA reads TGTGCCAGCGGTTCCAAGGACTACCAAGAGACCCAGTACTTC.

This clonotype occurred many times. The chain employs TRBV5-1 and TRBJ1-2; TRBD1 is a possible D gene (5 bases). This CDR3 is built from 14 residues. The V and J ends lost 1 base and 4 bases respectively, with 11 bases between them. Germline loops: CDR1 SGHRS, CDR2 YFSETQ. CDR3 sequence reads: CASSLMGQIYGYTF. CDR3 bases: TGCGCCAGCAGCTTGATGGGGCAGATCTATGGCTACACCTTC.

This clonotype showed up many times. The chain couples TRBV5-1 to TRBJ2-2; the match to TRBD1 covers 10 bases. J gave up 7 bases and V 4 bases, and 7 bases lay outside the gene matches. The CDR3 totals 15 residues. CDR1 is SGHRS, CDR2 YFSETQ, per germline. CDR3 sequence (DNA): TGCGCCAGCAGCCCCTCGGGACAGGGGATCGGGGAGCTGTTTTTT. It is translated as CASSPSGQGIGELFF.

This clonotype was seen many times. The chain combines TRBV5-1 with TRBJ2-7; D remains ambiguous. The CDR3 has 13 residues. Germline values: CDR1 SGHRS, CDR2 YFSETQ. Trimming removed 0 bases at V and 3 bases at J, with 7 bases between. The chain's CDR3 is CASSLGPNYEQYF. CDR3 DNA: TGCGCCAGCAGCTTGGGCCCAAACTACGAGCAGTACTTC.

This clonotype has a handful of counts. This chain uses TRBV6-2 or TRBV6-3 with TRBJ1-1; possible D gene TRBD1, 5 bases. CDR3 length: 15 amino acids. Trimming took off 7 bases at V and 8 bases at J, with 23 bases between the two ends. The germline V gene has CDR1 MNHEY and CDR2 SVGEGT. The CDR3 sequence: CASIPPGGRGREAFF. Written as DNA, the CDR3 is TGTGCCAGCATTCCTCCCGGCGGGCGGGGCAGGGAAGCTTTCTTT.

Many counts were recorded for this clonotype. The chain carries TRBV13 and TRBJ2-7, with D possibly being TRBD2 (5 bases). Trimming left V 6 bases short and J 2 bases short, with 17 bases between. Germline V gene lookup returns CDR1 PRHDT and CDR2 FYEKMQ (reference sequence). There are 15 residues in the CDR3. In DNA, the CDR3 is TGTGCCAGCAGTATCGGGAAATCCCTTCCCTACGAGCAGTACTTC. Its protein product is CASSIGKSLPYEQYF.

In its sample, this clonotype was seen many times. V usage is TRBV28 and J usage is TRBJ1-5; D call uncertain. The germline CDR1 and CDR2 sequences are MDHEN and SYDVKM. The CDR3 covers 12 residues. Trimming left V 1 base short and J 9 bases short, with 7 bases between. CDR3 in DNA: TGTGCCAGCAGTTTATCGATTAGGCCCCAGCATTTT. Translation: CASSLSIRPQHF.

This clonotype appeared many times. The V gene is TRBV2, the J gene TRBJ2-2; 9 bases match TRBD2. Germline trimming cut 4 bases from V and 0 bases from J; bases unmatched to any gene: 0. The V gene's germline CDR1 is SNHLY and CDR2 FYNNEI. The CDR3 extends over 15 amino acids. The CDR3 nucleotides are TGTGCCAGCAGTGGACTAGCGGCGAACACCGGGGAGCTGTTTTTT. Translated, it gives CASSGLAANTGELFF.

This clonotype was seen repeatedly, ten times or more. An end of the junction does not agree with germline; a read error may underlie this. CDR3 nucleotide sequence: TGCAATGCTAGAGGCCTGGCTATTGGAGGGGAGCTGTTTTTT. It translates to CNARGLAIGGELFF. This chain joins TRBV20-1 and TRBJ2-2; D gene unclear. The CDR3 sequence is 14 residues long. Germline CDR1 reads DFQATT; CDR2 reads SNEGSKA (reference sequence).

This clonotype was counted between two and nine times. A much more abundant neighbour one base away suggests this may be a read error. The chain couples TRBV6-1 to TRBJ2-5, with D tentatively TRBD1 (5 bases). The CDR3 length is 15 residues. Germline V lookup: CDR1 MNHNS, CDR2 SASEGT. CDR3 in amino acids: CASSTLRGFQETKYF. For the CDR3, the DNA is TGTGCCAGCAGCACCCTAAGGGGATTCCAAGAGACCAAGTACTTC.

This clonotype was counted ten times or more. The chain is built from TRBV2 and TRBJ2-7; D gene ambiguous. The CDR3 has 11 residues. Trimming shortened V by 6 bases and J by 8 bases, and 11 bases separated the two germline ends. Germline CDR1 and CDR2: SNHLY and FYNNEI. The CDR3 loop reads CASSSQTQQYF. Here the CDR3 DNA reads TGTGCCAGCAGCTCACAAACCCAGCAGTACTTC. Full variable domain (missing parts from reference TRBV2 and TRBJ2-7): EPEVTQTPSHQVTQMGQEVILRCVPISNHLYFYWYRQILGQKVEFLVSFYNNEISEKSEIFDDQFSVERPDGSNFTLKIRSTKLEDSAMYFCASSSQTQQYFGPGTRLTVT.

This clonotype was recorded many times. The rearrangement links TRBV27 to TRBJ2-7; D possibly corresponds to TRBD1 (6 bases). Trimming pared 0 bases from V and 3 bases from J, leaving 12 bases between. The germline V gene has CDR1 MNHEY and CDR2 SMNVEV (reference sequence). This CDR3 spans 15 amino acids. The CDR3 nucleotides read TGTGCCAGCAGTTTATCTAGGGACAAGAACTACGAGCAGTACTTC. This encodes CASSLSRDKNYEQYF.

V usage is TRBV6-5 and J usage is TRBJ2-7, with 7 positions matching TRBD2. The trim removed 0 bases at V and 1 base at J, leaving 6 bases unmatched. The CDR3 contains 16 residues. Germline values: CDR1 MNHEY, CDR2 SVGAGI. The CDR3 sequence: CASSYSAGVGSYEQYF. CDR3 DNA: TGTGCCAGCAGTTACTCCGCGGGAGTTGGATCCTACGAGCAGTACTTC.

This clonotype was seen a handful of times. The gene calls are TRBV11-2 and TRBJ2-5; 7 nucleotides line up with TRBD2. The germline V gene has CDR1 SGHAT and CDR2 FQNNGV. The J segment lost 5 bases and the V segment lost 0 bases, leaving 9 bases of the junction unmatched. CDR3 length equals 16 residues. CDR3 sequence: CASSLDRGSGWETQYF. CDR3 nucleotides: TGTGCCAGCAGCTTAGATCGAGGTAGCGGGTGGGAGACCCAGTACTTC.

This clonotype was seen many times. CDR3 protein: CASSQGQGSNIQYF. The CDR3 DNA is TGTGCCAGCTCCCAGGGACAGGGCAGCAACATTCAGTACTTC. This sequence joins TRBV2 and TRBJ2-4, with 9 positions matching TRBD1. V dropped 8 bases and J dropped 7; count of bases not matched to a gene: 9. Germline V gene lookup returns CDR1 SNHLY and CDR2 FYNNEI. The length of the CDR3 is 14 residues.

This clonotype showed up many times. The chain combines TRBV12-3 or TRBV12-4 with TRBJ1-3, with 7 bases fitting TRBD1. V lost 6 bases to trimming and J lost 3 bases; unmatched junction nucleotides: 5. The CDR3 is 14 residues long. CDR3 sequence reads: CASRRRDSGNTIYF. DNA of the CDR3: TGTGCCAGCAGACGCCGGGACAGTGGAAACACCATATATTTT.

The rearrangement links TRBV28 to TRBJ1-5; D is undetermined. V dropped 4 bases and J dropped 0 bases, with 13 bases sitting between them. Germline CDR1 is MDHEN and CDR2 is SYDVKM. CDR3 length equals 16 residues. CDR3 sequence reads: CASSSPDGISNQPQHF. The CDR3 DNA follows: TGTGCCAGCAGTTCCCCGGACGGGATTAGCAATCAGCCCCAGCATTTT.